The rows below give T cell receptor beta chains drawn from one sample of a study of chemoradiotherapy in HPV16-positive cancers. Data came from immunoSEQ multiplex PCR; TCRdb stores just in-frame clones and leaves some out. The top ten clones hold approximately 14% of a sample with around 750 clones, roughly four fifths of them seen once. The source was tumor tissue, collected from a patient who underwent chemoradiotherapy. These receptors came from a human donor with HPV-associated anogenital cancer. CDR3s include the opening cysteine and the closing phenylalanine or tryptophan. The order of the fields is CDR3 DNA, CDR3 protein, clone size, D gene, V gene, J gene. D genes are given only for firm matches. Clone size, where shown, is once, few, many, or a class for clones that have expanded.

cdr3_nt: TGTGCCAGTAGTATGGACGGACTAGCGGGAATTAATGAGCAGTTCTTC; cdr3_aa: CASSMDGLAGINEQFF; clone_size: .; d_call: TRBD2; v_call: TRBV19; j_call: TRBJ2-1
cdr3_nt: TGTGCCAGCAGCCCCCGGACAGCGCCGACTGGAAACACCATATATTTT; cdr3_aa: CASSPRTAPTGNTIYF; clone_size: once; d_call: .; v_call: TRBV9; j_call: TRBJ1-3
cdr3_nt: TGTGCCAGCAGTCTGGCTAGCGGGATGGGCGGGGAGCTGTTTTTT; cdr3_aa: CASSLASGMGGELFF; clone_size: .; d_call: TRBD2; v_call: TRBV6-5; j_call: TRBJ2-2
cdr3_nt: TGTGCCAGCAGGATGAGGGGGGACAATCAGCCCCAGCATTTT; cdr3_aa: CASRMRGDNQPQHF; clone_size: .; d_call: .; v_call: TRBV6-5; j_call: TRBJ1-5
cdr3_nt: TGTGCCAGCAGCCTTTCCTACGAGCAGTACTTC; cdr3_aa: CASSLSYEQYF; clone_size: once; d_call: .; v_call: TRBV7-2; j_call: TRBJ2-7
cdr3_nt: TGTGCCAGCAGCGAAAAATACAATGAGCAGTTCTTC; cdr3_aa: CASSEKYNEQFF; clone_size: .; d_call: .; v_call: TRBV11-2; j_call: TRBJ2-1
cdr3_nt: TGTGCCAGCAGTGAAGGAATGGCGCGGGAGCAGTACTTC; cdr3_aa: CASSEGMAREQYF; clone_size: once; d_call: .; v_call: TRBV2; j_call: TRBJ2-7
cdr3_nt: TGTGCCAGTAGTAACGGACGGAGCTCCTACAATGAGCAGTTCTTC; cdr3_aa: CASSNGRSSYNEQFF; clone_size: .; d_call: .; v_call: TRBV19; j_call: TRBJ2-1
cdr3_nt: TGTGCCAGCAGAGACAGAATCTATTCCGGGGAGCTGTTTTTT; cdr3_aa: CASRDRIYSGELFF; clone_size: .; d_call: .; v_call: TRBV28; j_call: TRBJ2-2
cdr3_nt: TGTGCCAGCAGCTTGGAGAACTATGGCTACACCTTC; cdr3_aa: CASSLENYGYTF; clone_size: .; d_call: .; v_call: TRBV5-5; j_call: TRBJ1-2
cdr3_nt: TGTGCCAGCGCCGGAGGGGTGGCCACTGAAGCTTTCTTT; cdr3_aa: CASAGGVATEAFF; clone_size: .; d_call: .; v_call: TRBV18; j_call: TRBJ1-1
cdr3_nt: TGTGCCAGCAGTGAAGCGCTGGTCCAGGTGGAGACCCAGTACTTC; cdr3_aa: CASSEALVQVETQYF; clone_size: .; d_call: .; v_call: TRBV2; j_call: TRBJ2-5
cdr3_nt: TGTGCCAGCTCACCTGCTAGCGGGAGCCCCGGGGCCAACGTCCTGACTTTC; cdr3_aa: CASSPASGSPGANVLTF; clone_size: .; d_call: TRBD2; v_call: TRBV18; j_call: TRBJ2-6
cdr3_nt: TGTGCCAGCAGAGATCAGGGGGCTGGCACTGAAGCTTTCTTT; cdr3_aa: CASRDQGAGTEAFF; clone_size: .; d_call: TRBD1; v_call: TRBV7-9; j_call: TRBJ1-1
cdr3_nt: TGTGCCAGCACCCCTAGCGGGAGGGGCCTTGGCGGGGCCAACGTCCTGACTTTC; cdr3_aa: CASTPSGRGLGGANVLTF; clone_size: .; d_call: TRBD2; v_call: TRBV14; j_call: TRBJ2-6
cdr3_nt: TGTGCCGCCCTCGGGGGGGCGGGCGAGCAGTACTTC; cdr3_aa: CAALGGAGEQYF; clone_size: .; d_call: TRBD2; v_call: TRBV6-6; j_call: TRBJ2-7
cdr3_nt: TGTGCCAGCAGTTACTCGGATGAGCAGTTCTTC; cdr3_aa: CASSYSDEQFF; clone_size: .; d_call: .; v_call: TRBV6-6; j_call: TRBJ2-1